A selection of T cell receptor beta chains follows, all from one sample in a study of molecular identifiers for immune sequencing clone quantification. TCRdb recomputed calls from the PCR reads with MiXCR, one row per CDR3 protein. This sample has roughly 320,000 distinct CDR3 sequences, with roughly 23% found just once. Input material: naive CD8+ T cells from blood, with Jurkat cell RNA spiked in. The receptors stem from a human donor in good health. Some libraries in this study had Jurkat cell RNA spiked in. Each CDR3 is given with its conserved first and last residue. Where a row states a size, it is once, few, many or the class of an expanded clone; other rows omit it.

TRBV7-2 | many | CASSSEGLAGFNEQFF
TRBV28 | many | CASSLKSGDEQYF
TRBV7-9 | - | CASSPPGRVDQPQHF
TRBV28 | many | CASSPGEAGSTDTQYF
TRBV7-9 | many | CASSSESEDQPQHF
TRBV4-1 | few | CASSQVAGQGLYNSPLHF
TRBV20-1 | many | CSARDGLNTGELFF
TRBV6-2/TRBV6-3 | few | CASSPVRSYNEQFF
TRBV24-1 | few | CATSDTGEADDEQFF
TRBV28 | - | CASSPEDRTGSYEQYF
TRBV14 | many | CASSQGVSRITDTQYF
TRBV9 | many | CASSVTDLPHQPQHF
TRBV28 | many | CASSADSHDTEAFF
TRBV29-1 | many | CSVEDQLGYNEQFF
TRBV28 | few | CASSFLAAGYTF
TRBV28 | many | CASSFQNTGELFF
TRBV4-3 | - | CASSQDIPGNYEQYF
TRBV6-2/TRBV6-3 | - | CASSSHDTAGIKTYEQYF
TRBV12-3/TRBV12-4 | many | CASSSGGGYTF
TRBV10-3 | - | CAISEPSEGYEQYF
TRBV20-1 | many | CSAIRDRGSYEQYF
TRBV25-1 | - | CASGALKKQGAQETQYF
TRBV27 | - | CASSLRTTDTQHF
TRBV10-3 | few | CAISGGAGQPQHF
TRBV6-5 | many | CASSSLGDTEAFF
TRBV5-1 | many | CASSLGVSSGGQETQYF
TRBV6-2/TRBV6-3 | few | CASGTVSYEQYF
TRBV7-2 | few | CASSSGSGRGDTGELFF
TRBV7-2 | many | CASSLEGGLGGYTF
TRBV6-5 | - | CASSPLGGANVLTF
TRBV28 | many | CASSFRGRFGEAFF
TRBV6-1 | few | CASSEGTATATSGYTF
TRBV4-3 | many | CASSQDTGSQPQHF
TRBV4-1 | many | CASSQAQEGYSYEQYF
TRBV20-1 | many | CSARGMNTEAFF
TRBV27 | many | CASSRQYEQYF
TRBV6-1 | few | CASSALEAMRDTQYF
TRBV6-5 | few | CASRSTGTYEQYF
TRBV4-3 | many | CASSQDSGSGNEQFF
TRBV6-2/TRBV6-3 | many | CASSYWRGEAEAFF
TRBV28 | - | CASSSPDRVKAGDTIYF
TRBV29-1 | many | CSVEGEGAGEPSYEQYF
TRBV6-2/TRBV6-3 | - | CASSYHPGNEQYF
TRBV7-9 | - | CASSPFGRGPVSPLHF
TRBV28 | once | CASGRQSNQPQHF
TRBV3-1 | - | CASSPTSSYNEQFF
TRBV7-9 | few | CASSSLLAGMSTDTQYF
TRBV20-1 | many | CSARTLGDSSYNSPLHF
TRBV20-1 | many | CSAASLGLADYEQYF
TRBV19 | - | CASSIGPGPGGEQYF
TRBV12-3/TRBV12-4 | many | CASSLVWWGADYGYTF
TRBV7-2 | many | CASSGTYIQYF
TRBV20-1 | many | CSARAGEVVQYF
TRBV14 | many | CASSPVDGDYEQYF
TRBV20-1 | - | CSARDRGGTFSGANVLTF
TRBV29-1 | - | CSVADPSELQDTQYF
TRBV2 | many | CASWSGIASDTQYF
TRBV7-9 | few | CASSSSESGDTDTQYF
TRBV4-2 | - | CASSARPSGPPERNIQYF
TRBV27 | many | CATSRSAFYEQYF